This T cell receptor (beta chain) was profiled in a study of T cells in Graves' hyperthyroidism and ophthalmopathy. This clonotype was seen ten or more times. Its antigen is undetermined. Stable Graves' hyperthyroidism meant no ophthalmopathy progression within 18 months. Diagnoses used clinical symptoms, serum thyroxine and TRAb, thyroid ultrasound and orbital computed tomography. Germline V gene sequence: CDR1 WSHSY, CDR2 SAAADI. The CDR3 totals 15 residues. Trimming took off 1 base at V and 0 bases at J, with 10 bases between the two ends. Using RNA transcripts as the source, TCR beta CDR3 regions were amplified. HTBI primers drove first-round RT-PCR of the TCR CDR3. TCRdb processed the multiplex PCR reads anew with MiXCR; each CDR3 protein has one entry. The sample has some 600,000 distinct CDR3 sequences; roughly 46% are singletons. Regarding the study as a whole: Blood also showed most of the thyroid clonotypes that were expanded above 0.001.

Sequencing input: peripheral blood or thyroid tissue (not recorded which). The TCR originated in a woman between 18 and 29 years old with Graves' hyperthyroidism. The gene calls are TRBV10-2 and TRBJ2-7; tentatively, D is TRBD1 or TRBD2 (5 bases each). The CDR3 loop is CASSELEGSSYEQYF. The CDR3 DNA follows: TGCGCCAGCAGTGAGTTAGAGGGGAGCTCCTACGAGCAGTACTTC.